This TCR beta chain was sequenced for a study of cytomegalovirus exposure and HLA in healthy donors. Turning to this clone: The antigen remains unidentified.

PCR used 60 Vbeta primers and 13 Jbeta primers. The table came from immunoSEQ multiplex PCR; TCRdb's copy has only in-frame clones and leaves some out. The table has about 180,000 clones, roughly 80% seen once. Findings of the study overall: CMV serostatus was the only recorded immune exposure for donors. In a later analysis, at a false discovery rate of 0.05, approximately 16,000 TCR beta sequences were associated with HLA alleles. Confirmation was obtained in vitro that three CMV-associated chains are specific for CMV antigens.

Sequenced material: PBMCs. The TCR was taken from a girl between 5 and 17 years old in good health and CMV-seropositive.

Here the CDR3 DNA reads TGTGCCAGCAGTTTAGACTATTCTCAGGAGACCCAGTACTTC. This codes for CASSLDYSQETQYF. This rearrangement joins TRBV27 to TRBJ2-5; the D gene is possibly TRBD2 (5 bases). Per the germline V gene, CDR1 is MNHEY and CDR2 is SMNVEV (reference sequence). This CDR3 comprises 14 residues. Trimming removed 2 bases at V and 5 bases at J, with 12 bases between.